Listed here are 19 T cell receptor beta chains from one sample, sequenced in a study of CD8 T cells in ankylosing spondylitis. TCRdb re-derived calls from the 5' RACE reads in MiXCR, one entry per CDR3 protein. Of about 440,000 distinct CDR3 sequences in the sample, approximately 17% are singletons; the top ten hold around 0.92%. Study-level points and caveats: A motif in TCR beta, a set of about eight highly homologous variants, appeared characteristic of ankylosing spondylitis blood.

These receptors lack a known antigen. Sequenced: blood, either unsorted or a sorted T cell fraction (not recorded which). The receptors here all came from a male donor with ankylosing spondylitis.

J is TRBJ2-3 and V is TRBV12-3 or TRBV12-4; a weak D match, TRBD1 (6 bases). The CDR3 runs 16 residues. The V end lost 0 bases, the J end lost 7 bases, and 17 bases lay between the germline ends. The CDR3 loop reads CASSLAGAAPGNTQYF. DNA for the CDR3: TGTGCCAGCAGTTTAGCGGGGGCGGCACCGGGGAATACGCAGTATTTT.

This clonotype was counted between two and nine times. The chain is built from TRBV6-2 or TRBV6-3 and TRBJ1-1; 7 bases align to TRBD1. This CDR3 is 15 amino acids long. V gave up 2 bases and J gave up 4 bases; unmatched junction bases: 7. Looked up from germline, CDR1 is MNHEY and CDR2 is SVGEGT. DNA of the CDR3: TGTGCCAGCAGTTACCTAGCCCAGGGGGGCACTGAAGCTTTCTTT. As protein: CASSYLAQGGTEAFF.

The sample holds many counts of this clonotype. The chain joins TRBV29-1 to TRBJ2-5, with 8 positions matching TRBD1. Germline values: CDR1 SQVTM, CDR2 ANQGSEA. CDR3 length equals 15 residues. V was pared by 4 bases and J by 1 base, with 8 bases of the junction left unmatched. This CDR3 reads CSVVDRAPFQETQYF. The CDR3, as DNA: TGCAGCGTTGTGGACAGGGCCCCCTTCCAAGAGACCCAGTACTTC.

A few counts support this clonotype. The chain recombines TRBV9 with TRBJ1-2; possibly TRBD1 for D (6 bases). The V gene's germline CDR1 is SGDLS and CDR2 YYNGEE. The CDR3 spans 14 residues. Trimming shortened V by 3 bases and J by 5 bases, and 14 bases separated the two germline ends. CDR3 amino acids: CASSGGQLSYGYTF. The CDR3 DNA reads TGTGCCAGCAGCGGAGGACAGCTTTCATATGGCTACACCTTC.

This clonotype was seen more than once but under ten times. The V and J genes are TRBV14 and TRBJ2-4; 8 bases are a match to TRBD1. J lost 4 bases, V lost 4 bases, and 3 bases had no gene match. CDR3 length equals 14 residues. The germline V gene encodes CDR1 SGHDN and CDR2 FVKESK. The CDR3 nucleotides read TGTGCCAGCAGCCCGGGACAGGCGAAAAACATTCAGTACTTC. It is translated as CASSPGQAKNIQYF.

The chain combines TRBV5-1 with TRBJ2-2, with a weak D call TRBD2 (6 bases). The CDR3 runs 15 residues. Germline V gene lookup returns CDR1 SGHRS and CDR2 YFSETQ. The V gene lost 3 bases and the J gene lost 4 bases, with 13 bases spanning the gap. The CDR3 nucleotides are TGCGCCAGCAGCTACGGCGGGGCGGGCACCGGGGAGCTGTTTTTT. Amino acid sequence: CASSYGGAGTGELFF. The full variable domain, in which reference TRBV5-1 and TRBJ2-2 provide the parts outside the CDR3, is KAGVTQTPRYLIKTRGQQVTLSCSPISGHRSVSWYQQTPGQGLQFLFEYFSETQRNKGNFPGRFSGRQFSNSRSEMNVSTLELGDSALYLCASSYGGAGTGELFFGEGSRLTVL.

J is TRBJ2-7 and V is TRBV7-9; TRBD1 matches 7 bases. With V trimmed by 5 bases and J by 4 bases, 2 bases remained unmatched. The length of the CDR3 is 12 residues. CDR1 and CDR2 from the germline V gene are SEHNR and FQNEAQ (reference sequence). The CDR3 loop reads CASSVGQYEQYF. The CDR3 DNA follows: TGTGCCAGCAGCGTGGGACAGTACGAGCAGTACTTC.

V gene TRBV27 combines with J gene TRBJ2-1; no firm D call. V dropped 5 bases and J dropped 7 bases, with 21 bases sitting between them. The CDR3 contains 16 residues. From germline, CDR1 is MNHEY and CDR2 SMNVEV (reference sequence). DNA of the CDR3: TGTGCCAGCAGTCAAGGGCCATCCAGGTTTTCGAATGAGCAGTTCTTC. Translation gives CASSQGPSRFSNEQFF.

CDR3 coding DNA: TGTGCCAGCAGCTTAGGGACAGGTAGTCGCAATCAGCCCCAGCATTTT. Its protein product is CASSLGTGSRNQPQHF. This chain uses TRBV7-9 with TRBJ1-5, with TRBD1 matching over 7 bases. CDR3 length: 16 residues. Germline trimming cut 1 base from V and 2 bases from J; bases unmatched to any gene: 5. Per germline, CDR1 SEHNR and CDR2 FQNEAQ (reference sequence). Full variable domain (missing parts from reference TRBV7-9 and TRBJ1-5): DTGVSQNPRHKITKRGQNVTFRCDPISEHNRLYWYRQTLGQGPEFLTYFQNEAQLEKSRLLSDRFSAERPKGSFSTLEIQRTEQGDSAMYLCASSLGTGSRNQPQHFGDGTRLSIL.

This rearrangement joins TRBV20-1 to TRBJ2-1; 9 bases match TRBD2. Germline values: CDR1 DFQATT, CDR2 SNEGSKA (reference sequence). V was pared by 5 bases and J by 4 bases, with 12 bases of the junction left unmatched. The CDR3 runs to 16 residues. The CDR3 bases are TGCAGTGCTCCCTTCGTTGGCGGGAGGGCGTACAATGAGCAGTTCTTC. It specifies CSAPFVGGRAYNEQFF.

The V and J genes are TRBV5-8 and TRBJ2-1, with TRBD2 as a possible D gene (6 bases). CDR3 length equals 15 residues. Germline V lookup: CDR1 SGHTS, CDR2 YDEGEE. V gave up 4 bases and J gave up 5 bases, with 16 bases separating them. The CDR3 protein is CASSISGTRDNEQFF. Here the CDR3 DNA reads TGTGCCAGCAGCATTTCCGGGACTCGGGACAATGAGCAGTTCTTC.

The chain combines TRBV5-1 with TRBJ2-1; D possibly corresponds to TRBD2 (6 bases). The CDR3 loop spans 16 amino acids. V gave up 0 bases and J gave up 4 bases, with 14 bases separating them. CDR1 SGHRS and CDR2 YFSETQ come from the germline V gene. CDR3 sequence (DNA): TGCGCCAGCAGCTTGGCTAGGGCCCGGGGGTACAATGAGCAGTTCTTC. Protein sequence: CASSLARARGYNEQFF.

CDR3 bases: TGTGCCACCCATGAGGTGGGAGCGGGAGGTGAGACCCAGTACTTC. Translation: CATHEVGAGGETQYF. This chain connects TRBV28 to TRBJ2-5; TRBD2 matches at 9 bases. The CDR3 extends over 15 amino acids. With V trimmed by 10 bases and J by 5 bases, 14 bases remained unmatched. Germline CDR1 MDHEN, CDR2 SYDVKM.

This clonotype was counted at least ten times. The chain recombines TRBV2 with TRBJ1-1; D is unclear. The CDR3 runs 14 residues. V dropped 4 bases and J dropped 8 bases, with 17 bases sitting between them. In germline, CDR1 is SNHLY, CDR2 FYNNEI. CDR3 sequence: CASSVTVAAAEAFF. The CDR3 DNA follows: TGTGCCAGCAGTGTTACCGTGGCAGCGGCAGAAGCTTTCTTT.

DNA for the CDR3: TGTGCCAGCAGCCCCGGTCTGGGGATTAGCAATCAGCCCCAGCATTTT. This codes for CASSPGLGISNQPQHF. The chain combines TRBV6-1 with TRBJ1-5; no firm D call. CDR3 length equals 16 residues. Deletions cut 6 bases from V and 0 bases from J, with 15 bases between. Germline lookup yields CDR1 MNHNS and CDR2 SASEGT.

The table lists this clonotype with a few counts. This rearrangement joins TRBV3-1 to TRBJ2-7; D remains ambiguous. Trimming removed 0 bases from V and 7 bases from J, with 7 bases in between. Per germline, CDR1 LGHDT and CDR2 YNNKEL (reference sequence). This CDR3 is 12 amino acids long. CDR3 bases: TGTGCCAGCAGCCAAGACCCCTCTGAGCAGTACTTC. The encoded protein is CASSQDPSEQYF.

This clonotype was recorded many times. The chain is built from TRBV3-1 and TRBJ1-1; D is undetermined. The germline V gene has CDR1 LGHDT and CDR2 YNNKEL (reference sequence). The V end was cut by 7 bases, the J end by 3 bases, with 12 bases between. The CDR3 runs to 13 residues. CDR3 amino acids: CASTARLDTEAFF. Here the CDR3 DNA reads TGTGCCAGCACCGCGAGGTTGGACACTGAAGCTTTCTTT.

The rearrangement links TRBV5-1 to TRBJ2-1; D is possibly TRBD2 (5 bases). Per germline, CDR1 SGHRS and CDR2 YFSETQ. The CDR3 has 14 residues. V was pared by 4 bases and J by 4 bases, with 12 bases between. CDR3 residues: CASSPTRSYNEQFF. CDR3 DNA sequence: TGCGCCAGCAGCCCCACTAGGAGTTACAATGAGCAGTTCTTC.

This clonotype turned up a few times. The J gene is TRBJ2-5, the V gene TRBV7-9; TRBD2 is a possible D gene (6 bases). CDR1 is SEHNR, CDR2 FQNEAQ, per germline (reference sequence). There are 15 residues in the CDR3. V lost 3 bases to trimming and J lost 4 bases, with 15 bases between them. In DNA, the CDR3 is TGTGCCAGCAGCTTGAGACTAGGCGGCGGAGAGACCCAGTACTTC. Translation: CASSLRLGGGETQYF. Full variable domain (remainder filled in from reference TRBV7-9 and TRBJ2-5): DTGVSQNPRHKITKRGQNVTFRCDPISEHNRLYWYRQTLGQGPEFLTYFQNEAQLEKSRLLSDRFSAERPKGSFSTLEIQRTEQGDSAMYLCASSLRLGGGETQYFGPGTRLLVL.